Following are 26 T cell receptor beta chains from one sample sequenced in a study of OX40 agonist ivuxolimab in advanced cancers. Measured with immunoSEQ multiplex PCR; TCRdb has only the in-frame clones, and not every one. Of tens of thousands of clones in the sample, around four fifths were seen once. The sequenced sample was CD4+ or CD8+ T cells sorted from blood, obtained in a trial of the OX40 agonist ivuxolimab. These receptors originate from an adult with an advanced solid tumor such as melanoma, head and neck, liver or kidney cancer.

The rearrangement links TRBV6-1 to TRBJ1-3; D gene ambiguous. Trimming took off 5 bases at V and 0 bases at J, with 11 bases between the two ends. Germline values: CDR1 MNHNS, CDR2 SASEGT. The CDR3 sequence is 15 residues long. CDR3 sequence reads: CASSPSAVSGNTIYF. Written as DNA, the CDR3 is TGTGCCAGCAGTCCCTCAGCAGTCTCTGGAAACACCATATATTTT.

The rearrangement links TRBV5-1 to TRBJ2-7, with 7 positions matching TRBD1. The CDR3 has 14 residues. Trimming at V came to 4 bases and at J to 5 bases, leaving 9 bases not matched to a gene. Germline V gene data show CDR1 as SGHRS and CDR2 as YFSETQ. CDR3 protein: CASSPRQGSNEQYF. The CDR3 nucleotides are TGCGCCAGCAGCCCTAGACAGGGATCGAACGAGCAGTACTTC. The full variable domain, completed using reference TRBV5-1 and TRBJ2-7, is KAGVTQTPRYLIKTRGQQVTLSCSPISGHRSVSWYQQTPGQGLQFLFEYFSETQRNKGNFPGRFSGRQFSNSRSEMNVSTLELGDSALYLCASSPRQGSNEQYFGPGTRLTVT.

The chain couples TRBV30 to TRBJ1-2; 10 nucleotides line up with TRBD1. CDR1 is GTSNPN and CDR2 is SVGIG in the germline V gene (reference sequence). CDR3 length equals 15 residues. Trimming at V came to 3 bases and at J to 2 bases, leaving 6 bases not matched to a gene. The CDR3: CAWRAPTGGNYGYTF. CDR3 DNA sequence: TGTGCCTGGAGGGCCCCGACAGGGGGCAACTATGGCTACACCTTC. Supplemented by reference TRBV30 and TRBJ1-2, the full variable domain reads SQTIHQWPATLVQPVGSPLSLECTVEGTSNPNLYWYRQAAGRGLQLLFYSVGIGQISSEVPQNLSASRPQDRQFILSSKKLLLSDSGFYLCAWRAPTGGNYGYTFGSGTRLTVV.

CDR3 sequence (DNA): TGTGCCAGCAGCTTGGGGCGGACAGGGGAAAACCGGGGCTACACCTTC. It specifies CASSLGRTGENRGYTF. J is TRBJ1-2 and V is TRBV7-8, with TRBD1 matching over 9 bases. Unmatched junction bases numbered 13, after V lost 3 bases and J lost 8 bases. Germline CDR1 and CDR2: SGHVS and FQNEAQ. The CDR3 has 16 residues. The full variable domain, in which reference TRBV7-8 and TRBJ1-2 provide the parts outside the CDR3, is GAGVSQSPRYKVAKRGQDVALRCDPISGHVSLFWYQQALGQGPEFLTYFQNEAQLDKSGLPSDRFFAERPEGSVSTLKIQRTQQEDSAVYLCASSLGRTGENRGYTFGSGTRLTVV.

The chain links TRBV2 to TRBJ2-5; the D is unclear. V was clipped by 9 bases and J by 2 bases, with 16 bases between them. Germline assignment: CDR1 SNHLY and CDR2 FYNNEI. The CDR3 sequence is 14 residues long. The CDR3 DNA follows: TGTGCCAGTTCCGCCGAGGCGCTACAAGAGACCCAGTACTTC. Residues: CASSAEALQETQYF.

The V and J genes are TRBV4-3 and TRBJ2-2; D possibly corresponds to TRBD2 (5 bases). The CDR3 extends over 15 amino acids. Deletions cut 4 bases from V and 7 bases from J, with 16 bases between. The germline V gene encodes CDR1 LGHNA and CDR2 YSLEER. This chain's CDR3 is CASSLQEHGGGELFF. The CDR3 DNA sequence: TGCGCCAGCAGCCTTCAGGAGCACGGAGGCGGGGAGCTGTTTTTT.

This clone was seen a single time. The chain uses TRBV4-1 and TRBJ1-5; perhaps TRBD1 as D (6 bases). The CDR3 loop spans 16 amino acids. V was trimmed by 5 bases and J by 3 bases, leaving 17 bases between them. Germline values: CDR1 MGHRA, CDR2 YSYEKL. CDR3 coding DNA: TGCGCCAGCAGCTCCCAACAAGGGGGATTCAATCAGCCCCAGCATTTT. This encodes CASSSQQGGFNQPQHF.

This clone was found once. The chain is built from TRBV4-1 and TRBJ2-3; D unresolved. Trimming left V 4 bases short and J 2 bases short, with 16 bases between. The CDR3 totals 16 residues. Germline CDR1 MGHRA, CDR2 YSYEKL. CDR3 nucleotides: TGCGCCAGCAGCCTAGACACCTCCCATTCCACAGATACGCAGTATTTT. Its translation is CASSLDTSHSTDTQYF.

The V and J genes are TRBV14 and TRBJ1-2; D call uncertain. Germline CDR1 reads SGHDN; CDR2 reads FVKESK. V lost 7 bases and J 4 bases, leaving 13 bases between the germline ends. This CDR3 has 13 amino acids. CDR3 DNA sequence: TGTGCCAGCAACTTCCGGGGAGGCTATGGCTACACCTTC. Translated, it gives CASNFRGGYGYTF.

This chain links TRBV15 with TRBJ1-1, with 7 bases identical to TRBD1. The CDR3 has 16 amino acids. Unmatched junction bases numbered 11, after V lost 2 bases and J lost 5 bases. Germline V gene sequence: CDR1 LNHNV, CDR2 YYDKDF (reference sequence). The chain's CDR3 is CATSRPKGQEGTEAFF. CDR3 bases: TGTGCCACCAGCAGACCCAAAGGACAGGAAGGAACTGAAGCTTTCTTT.

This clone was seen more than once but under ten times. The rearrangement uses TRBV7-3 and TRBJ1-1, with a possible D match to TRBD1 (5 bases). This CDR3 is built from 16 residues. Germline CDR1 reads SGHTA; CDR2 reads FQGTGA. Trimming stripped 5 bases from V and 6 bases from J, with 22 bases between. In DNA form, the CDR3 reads TGTGCCAGCAGCCGGTTGCCCCCTGGGACGGCCTCTGAAGCTTTCTTT. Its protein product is CASSRLPPGTASEAFF.

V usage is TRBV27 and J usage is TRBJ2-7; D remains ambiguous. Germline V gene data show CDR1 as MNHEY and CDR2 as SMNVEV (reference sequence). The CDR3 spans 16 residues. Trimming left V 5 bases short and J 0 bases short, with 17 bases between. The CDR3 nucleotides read TGTGCCAGCAGTCGAAAGTCTTTCGATAGCTCCTACGAGCAGTACTTC. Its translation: CASSRKSFDSSYEQYF.

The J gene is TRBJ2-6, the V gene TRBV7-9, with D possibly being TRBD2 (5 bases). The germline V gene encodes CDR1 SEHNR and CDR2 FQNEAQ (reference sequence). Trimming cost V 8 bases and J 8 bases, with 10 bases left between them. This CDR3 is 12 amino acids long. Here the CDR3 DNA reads TGTGCCAGCCCCCGAGGGTCCAACGTCCTGACTTTC. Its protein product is CASPRGSNVLTF. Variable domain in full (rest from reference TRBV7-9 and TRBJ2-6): DTGVSQNPRHKITKRGQNVTFRCDPISEHNRLYWYRQTLGQGPEFLTYFQNEAQLEKSRLLSDRFSAERPKGSFSTLEIQRTEQGDSAMYLCASPRGSNVLTFGAGSRLTVL.

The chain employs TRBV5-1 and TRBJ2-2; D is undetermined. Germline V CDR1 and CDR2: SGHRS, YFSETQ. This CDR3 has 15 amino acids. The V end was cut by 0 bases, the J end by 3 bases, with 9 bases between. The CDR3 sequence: CASSLGNIYTGELFF. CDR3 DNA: TGCGCCAGCAGCTTGGGGAACATCTACACCGGGGAGCTGTTTTTT. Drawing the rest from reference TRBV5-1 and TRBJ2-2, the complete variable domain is KAGVTQTPRYLIKTRGQQVTLSCSPISGHRSVSWYQQTPGQGLQFLFEYFSETQRNKGNFPGRFSGRQFSNSRSEMNVSTLELGDSALYLCASSLGNIYTGELFFGEGSRLTVL.

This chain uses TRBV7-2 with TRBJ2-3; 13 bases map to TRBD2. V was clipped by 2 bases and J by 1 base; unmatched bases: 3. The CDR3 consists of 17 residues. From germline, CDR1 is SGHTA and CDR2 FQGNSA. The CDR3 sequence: CASSLTSGGAGTDTQYF. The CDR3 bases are TGTGCCAGCAGCTTAACTAGCGGGGGGGCGGGCACAGATACGCAGTATTTT. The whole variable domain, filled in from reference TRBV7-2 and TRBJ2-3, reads GAGVSQSPSNKVTEKGKDVELRCDPISGHTALYWYRQSLGQGLEFLIYFQGNSAPDKSGLPSDRFSAERTGGSVSTLTIQRTQQEDSAVYLCASSLTSGGAGTDTQYFGPGTRLTVL.

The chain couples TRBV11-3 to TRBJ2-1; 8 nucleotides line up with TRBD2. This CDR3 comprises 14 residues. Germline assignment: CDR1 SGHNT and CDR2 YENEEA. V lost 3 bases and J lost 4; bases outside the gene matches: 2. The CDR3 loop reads CASSFSGDYNEQFF. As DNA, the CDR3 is TGTGCCAGCAGCTTTAGCGGGGATTACAATGAGCAGTTCTTC.

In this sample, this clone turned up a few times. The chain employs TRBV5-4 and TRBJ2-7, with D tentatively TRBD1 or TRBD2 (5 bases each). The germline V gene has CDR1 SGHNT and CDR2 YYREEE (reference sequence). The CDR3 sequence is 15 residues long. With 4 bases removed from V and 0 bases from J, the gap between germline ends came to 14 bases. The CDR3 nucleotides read TGTGCCAGCAGCCGCCCCGGGACCGGCTCCTACGAGCAGTACTTC. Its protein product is CASSRPGTGSYEQYF. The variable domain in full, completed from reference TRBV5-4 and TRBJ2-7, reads ETGVTQSPTHLIKTRGQQVTLRCSSQSGHNTVSWYQQALGQGPQFIFQYYREEENGRGNFPPRFSGLQFPNYSSELNVNALELDDSALYLCASSRPGTGSYEQYFGPGTRLTVT.

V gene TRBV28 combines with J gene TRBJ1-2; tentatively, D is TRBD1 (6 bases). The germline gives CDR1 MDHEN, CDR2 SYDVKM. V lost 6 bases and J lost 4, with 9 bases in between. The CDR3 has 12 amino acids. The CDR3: CASRLGGYGYTF. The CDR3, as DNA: TGTGCCAGCAGGTTAGGGGGCTATGGCTACACCTTC.

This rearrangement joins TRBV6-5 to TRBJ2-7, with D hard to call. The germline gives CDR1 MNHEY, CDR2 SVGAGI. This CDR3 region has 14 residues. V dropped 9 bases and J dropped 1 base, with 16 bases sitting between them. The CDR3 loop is CASRRSFGSYEQYF. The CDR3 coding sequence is TGTGCCAGTCGACGCAGCTTTGGGTCCTACGAGCAGTACTTC.

As DNA, the CDR3 is TGTGCCAGTAGTATTTCACCGGGCTATGGCTACACCTTC. It codes for CASSISPGYGYTF. This rearrangement joins TRBV19 to TRBJ1-2; D remains unclear. The CDR3 has 13 amino acids. Germline lookup yields CDR1 LNHDA and CDR2 SQIVND (reference sequence). V was pared by 3 bases and J by 4 bases, with 9 bases between.

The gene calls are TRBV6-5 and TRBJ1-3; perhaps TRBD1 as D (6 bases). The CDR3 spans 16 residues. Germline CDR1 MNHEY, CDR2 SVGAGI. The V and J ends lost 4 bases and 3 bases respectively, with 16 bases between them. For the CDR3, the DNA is TGTGCCAGCAGTTCAAACCAAAGGGGGTTTGGAAACACCATATATTTT. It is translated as CASSSNQRGFGNTIYF.

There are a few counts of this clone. CDR3 loop: CASSLGRVGVRTDTQYF. CDR3 bases: TGTGCCAGCAGCTTAGGGCGCGTCGGGGTGAGGACAGATACGCAGTATTTT. V is TRBV7-3 and J is TRBJ2-3; perhaps TRBD2 as D (5 bases). V was clipped by 2 bases and J by 3 bases, with 18 bases between them. The CDR3 has 17 residues. From germline, CDR1 is SGHTA and CDR2 FQGTGA.

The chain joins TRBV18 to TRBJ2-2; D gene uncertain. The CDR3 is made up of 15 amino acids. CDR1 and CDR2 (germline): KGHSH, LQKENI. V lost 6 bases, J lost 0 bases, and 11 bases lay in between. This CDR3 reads CASSLMDPNTGELFF. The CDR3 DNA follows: TGTGCCAGCTCTCTCATGGATCCGAACACCGGGGAGCTGTTTTTT.

CDR3 coding DNA: TGTGCCAGCAGTTATTCTTTAGCGGGAAGAAACGAGCAGTACTTC. This gives the protein CASSYSLAGRNEQYF. V gene TRBV6-5 combines with J gene TRBJ2-5, with 8 bases that match TRBD2. The J call may be faulty, since TRBJ2-7 better matches the DNA end. Germline CDR1 and CDR2: MNHEY and SVGAGI. This CDR3 is built from 15 residues.

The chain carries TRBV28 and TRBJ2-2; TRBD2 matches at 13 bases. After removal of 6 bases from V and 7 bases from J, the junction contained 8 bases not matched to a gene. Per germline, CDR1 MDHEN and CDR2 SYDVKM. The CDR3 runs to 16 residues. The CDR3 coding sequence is TGTGCCAGCAGCTCCCGACTAGCGGGAGGCCGCGGGGAGCTGTTTTTT. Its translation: CASSSRLAGGRGELFF.

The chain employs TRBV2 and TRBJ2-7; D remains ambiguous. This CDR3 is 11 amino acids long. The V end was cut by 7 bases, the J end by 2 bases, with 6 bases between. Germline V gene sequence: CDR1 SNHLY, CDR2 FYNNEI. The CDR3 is CASTRPYEQYF. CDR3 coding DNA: TGTGCCAGCACCCGTCCCTACGAGCAGTACTTC.